This is a list of T cell receptor beta chains from one sample in a study of lymphopenia after photon versus proton radiotherapy. Using immunoSEQ multiplex PCR, the repertoire was profiled, and TCRdb retains in-frame clones only, with some absent. This sample has about 42,000 clones; over 80% occur once, and the top ten carry 20% to 25%. The source material was peripheral blood, sampled from a patient treated with proton-based radiotherapy. The receptors derive from a woman between 65 and 79 years old with pancreatic cancer. CDR3s include the opening cysteine and the closing phenylalanine or tryptophan. A D gene is named only where the DNA matches it firmly. Not all rows give a size; the values are once, few, many and, for expanded clones, a class.

d_gene	abundance	v_gene	j_gene	CDR3aa	CDR3nt
TRBD1	-	TRBV7-6	TRBJ2-7	CASSQTGVEQYF	TGTGCCAGCAGCCAAACAGGGGTGGAGCAGTACTTC
TRBD1	-	TRBV7-9	TRBJ1-2	CASSLSGAGGAAGYTF	TGTGCCAGCAGCTTATCGGGGGCAGGGGGCGCGGCTGGCTACACCTTC
TRBD1	-	TRBV28	TRBJ2-7	CASSPRGGTGFAEQYF	TGTGCCAGCAGTCCCAGGGGTGGGACAGGGTTCGCCGAGCAGTACTTC
TRBD1	-	TRBV18	TRBJ1-4	CASSSRQGAMDEKLFF	TGTGCCAGCTCATCGCGACAGGGGGCGATGGATGAAAAACTGTTTTTT
TRBD2	-	TRBV4-3	TRBJ2-3	CASSQDLMGGGHTDTQYF	TGCGCCAGCAGCCAAGATCTGATGGGCGGGGGGCACACAGATACGCAGTATTTT
TRBD1	-	TRBV6-5	TRBJ2-7	CASSSPTGGSYEQYF	TGTGCCAGCAGTTCCCCGACAGGGGGCAGCTACGAGCAGTACTTC
-	few	TRBV29-1	TRBJ1-5	CSVGDNQPQHF	TGCAGCGTTGGGGATAATCAGCCCCAGCATTTT
TRBD2	-	TRBV7-7	TRBJ2-7	CASSLSNRGFRKLAGARDEQYF	TGTGCTAGCAGCTTAAGTAACAGGGGATTCCGTAAACTAGCGGGGGCCCGAGACGAGCAGTACTTC
-	-	TRBV11-2	TRBJ1-1	CASSLRDGTEAFF	TGTGCCAGCAGCCTCAGGGACGGTACTGAAGCTTTCTTT
TRBD2	-	TRBV2	TRBJ2-1	CASSDAGGSYNEQFF	TGTGCCAGCAGTGACGCGGGGGGCTCCTACAATGAGCAGTTCTTC
-	-	TRBV7-8	TRBJ1-3	CASSFVEAYSGNTIYF	TGTGCCAGCAGCTTTGTGGAGGCTTACTCTGGAAACACCATATATTTT
-	-	TRBV30	TRBJ2-7	CAWSGGPEQYF	TGTGCCTGGAGTGGAGGACCTGAGCAGTACTTC
TRBD2	-	TRBV9	TRBJ2-1	CASSAASGTYNEQFF	TGTGCCAGCAGCGCCGCTAGCGGGACCTACAATGAGCAGTTCTTC
-	-	TRBV21-1	TRBJ2-1	CASSESGIVEFF	TGTGCCAGCAGCGAGAGCGGGATAGTGGAGTTCTTC
TRBD2	-	TRBV2	TRBJ2-3	CASRRREGTDTQYF	TGTGCCAGCCGTAGGCGGGAGGGCACAGATACGCAGTATTTT
-	-	TRBV7-2	TRBJ2-2	CASSSRGGGLTGELFF	TGTGCCAGCAGCTCCCGGGGAGGGGGTTTGACCGGGGAGCTGTTTTTT
-	-	TRBV11-2	TRBJ2-7	CASSPAGQVSDEQYF	TGTGCCAGCAGCCCAGCGGGACAGGTGAGCGACGAGCAGTACTTC
-	-	TRBV29-1	TRBJ1-2	CSVEPPGVFYGYTF	TGCAGCGTTGAACCGCCAGGCGTTTTCTATGGCTACACCTTC
-	few	TRBV7-8	TRBJ1-5	CASSLGTGGQTGQPQHF	TGTGCCAGCAGCCTCGGGACCGGAGGACAGACAGGACAGCCCCAGCATTTT